This T cell receptor (beta chain) stems from a study of shared clonotypes between healthy human individuals. Within Nashville, Tennessee resided all donors, each a Caucasian adult. About this clone itself: The target antigen is unknown.

Per sorted-subset replicate PCR, input was about 180 ng DNA, representing 30,000 to 35,000 T cell genomes. The table came from immunoSEQ multiplex PCR; TCRdb's copy has only in-frame clones and leaves some out. The repertoire includes under 2,500,000 clones, approximately 94% of them detected once, and roughly 0.13% sits in the top ten. Study-wide results and caveats: Among donors, clonotype sharing was expected to be affected by sequencing depth.

In germline, CDR1 is KGHSH, CDR2 LQKENI. Trimming removed 6 bases from V and 0 bases from J, with 15 bases in between. The CDR3 is 16 residues long. This TCR was sampled from a man between 18 and 35 years old in good health. The sequencing input was naive CD4+ T cells sorted from blood. The subset is: CD45RA+ positively selected. The chain combines TRBV18 with TRBJ2-1, with a weak D call TRBD2 (6 bases). CDR3 nucleotides: TGTGCCAGCTCTACAACCGGGGGAAGCTCCTACAATGAGCAGTTCTTC. It translates to CASSTTGGSSYNEQFF. Based on the CDR3 plus reference TRBV18 and TRBJ2-1, the full variable domain is NAGVMQNPRHLVRRRGQEARLRCSPMKGHSHVYWYRQLPEEGLKFMVYLQKENIIDESGMPKERFSAEFPKEGPSILRIQQVVRGDSAAYFCASSTTGGSSYNEQFFGPGTRLTVL.